What follows are 27 T cell receptor beta chains derived from one specimen sequenced in a study of blood T cell repertoires in COVID-19. Produced via immunoSEQ multiplex PCR; TCRdb's table is partial and in-frame only. The table includes about 61,000 clones, approximately 91% detected once. Source material: peripheral blood. These receptors originate from a woman aged 45 to 65 with active or convalescent COVID-19.

The rearrangement joins TRBV11-2 to TRBJ2-3; 9 bases match TRBD2. Germline V gene sequence: CDR1 SGHAT, CDR2 FQNNGV. Trimming cost V 3 bases and J 4 bases; bases outside gene matches: 8. The CDR3 consists of 16 residues. The CDR3 DNA sequence: TGTGCCAGCAGCTTGAGGATAGCGGGAGCAGCAGATACGCAGTATTTT. Its protein product is CASSLRIAGAADTQYF.

The genes are TRBV4-1 and TRBJ2-5; 8 bases agree with TRBD2. V was pared by 4 bases and J by 0 bases, with 7 bases of the junction left unmatched. Germline V gives CDR1 MGHRA, CDR2 YSYEKL. The CDR3 sequence is 16 residues long. The CDR3 DNA is TGCGCCAGCAGCCCTAGGACTAGCAGGAACCAAGAGACCCAGTACTTC. Amino acid sequence: CASSPRTSRNQETQYF.

The chain recombines TRBV4-1 with TRBJ1-1; TRBD1 is a possible D gene (5 bases). V was pared by 0 bases and J by 1 base, with 6 bases between. The V gene's germline CDR1 is MGHRA and CDR2 YSYEKL. The CDR3 loop spans 14 amino acids. The CDR3 DNA reads TGCGCCAGCAGCCAAGAAGGGGCGAACACTGAAGCTTTCTTT. Amino acids: CASSQEGANTEAFF.

The genes are TRBV19 and TRBJ2-3, with D perhaps TRBD2 (5 bases). CDR1 LNHDA and CDR2 SQIVND come from the germline V gene (reference sequence). This CDR3 has 14 amino acids. V lost 8 bases and J 2 bases, leaving 14 bases between the germline ends. In DNA form, the CDR3 reads TGTGCCAGTGCGGGCCTTGGGTCCACAGATACGCAGTATTTT. Residues: CASAGLGSTDTQYF.

This chain connects TRBV5-1 to TRBJ2-7; D possibly corresponds to TRBD2 (6 bases). Germline values: CDR1 SGHRS, CDR2 YFSETQ. V shed 4 bases and J shed 4 bases, with 18 bases lying between them. This CDR3 is 15 amino acids long. CDR3 DNA: TGCGCCAGCAGCCCCCGGGCGGAGGGGTATTACGAGCAGTACTTC. This encodes CASSPRAEGYYEQYF.

V usage is TRBV30 and J usage is TRBJ2-1, with D maybe TRBD1 (6 bases). The ends were cut back, 4 bases at V and 6 bases at J, with 13 bases in the middle. The CDR3 has 13 amino acids. From germline, CDR1 is GTSNPN and CDR2 SVGIG (reference sequence). The CDR3 protein is CAWIQGFGNEQFF. The CDR3 DNA reads TGTGCCTGGATTCAGGGGTTCGGCAATGAGCAGTTCTTC.

The chain couples TRBV30 to TRBJ1-2; D may be TRBD1 (6 bases). Germline lookup yields CDR1 GTSNPN and CDR2 SVGIG (reference sequence). The CDR3 sequence is 12 residues long. Trimming shortened V by 1 base and J by 11 bases, and 14 bases separated the two germline ends. CDR3 nucleotide sequence: TGTGCCTGGAGTGCGACAGGATTATGGTACACCTTC. Protein product: CAWSATGLWYTF. The full variable domain, with the rest looked up from reference TRBV30 and TRBJ1-2, is SQTIHQWPATLVQPVGSPLSLECTVEGTSNPNLYWYRQAAGRGLQLLFYSVGIGQISSEVPQNLSASRPQDRQFILSSKKLLLSDSGFYLCAWSATGLWYTFGSGTRLTVV.

The CDR3 reads CASSQVGQGNNEQFF. The CDR3 bases are TGTGCCAGCAGCCAAGTGGGACAGGGTAACAATGAGCAGTTCTTC. This chain joins TRBV3-1 (or the pseudogene TRBV3-2) and TRBJ2-1; TRBD1 matches at 9 bases. Germline assignment: CDR1 LGHDT and CDR2 YNNKEL (reference sequence). The CDR3 spans 15 residues. The V segment lost 1 base and the J segment 5 bases; nucleotides outside the gene matches: 3.

V gene TRBV2 combines with J gene TRBJ2-3; 8 nucleotides line up with TRBD2. Trimming removed 5 bases from V and 0 bases from J; junction bases left unmatched: 10. The CDR3 length is 17 residues. Germline CDR1 SNHLY, CDR2 FYNNEI. The CDR3 sequence is CASSMPAGVFSTDTQYF. In nucleotides, the CDR3 is TGTGCCAGCAGTATGCCAGCGGGAGTCTTTAGCACAGATACGCAGTATTTT.

V and J are TRBV25-1 and TRBJ2-7; D is perhaps TRBD2 (5 bases). With 1 base removed from V and 6 bases from J, the gap between germline ends came to 25 bases. This CDR3 region has 18 residues. Germline assignment: CDR1 MGHDK and CDR2 SYGVNS. In nucleotides, the CDR3 is TGTGCCAGCAGTGAATTTTGGCAGGAGGCTTCCCCTCTTCGCGAGCAGTACTTC. Translated: CASSEFWQEASPLREQYF.

This rearrangement joins TRBV9 to TRBJ2-1; 9 nucleotides line up with TRBD2. Trimming removed 4 bases from V and 3 bases from J; junction bases left unmatched: 8. The CDR3 has 16 residues. Germline CDR1 and CDR2: SGDLS and YYNGEE. The CDR3 bases are TGTGCCAGCAGCCCCCGTAGCGGGAGTTTCTACAATGAGCAGTTCTTC. This gives the protein CASSPRSGSFYNEQFF.

V usage is TRBV5-1 and J usage is TRBJ1-2; maybe TRBD1 (6 bases). Germline V lookup: CDR1 SGHRS, CDR2 YFSETQ. Trimming removed 4 bases at V and 2 bases at J, with 9 bases between. The CDR3 covers 13 residues. CDR3 loop: CASSPTGNYGYTF. For the CDR3, the DNA is TGCGCCAGCAGCCCGACAGGCAACTATGGCTACACCTTC.

The V call is TRBV7-8, the J call TRBJ1-1, with D unresolved. V was shortened by 4 bases and J by 5 bases, with 14 bases between the two germline ends. Per the germline V gene, CDR1 is SGHVS and CDR2 is FQNEAQ. The CDR3 consists of 14 residues. Here the CDR3 reads CASSSGGRWTEAFF. In nucleotides, the CDR3 is TGTGCCAGCAGCTCAGGCGGGAGGTGGACTGAAGCTTTCTTT.

The chain uses TRBV30 and TRBJ2-3; D perhaps matches TRBD1 (5 bases). V lost 0 bases and J lost 2, with 12 bases in between. The CDR3 is made up of 15 amino acids. Germline values: CDR1 GTSNPN, CDR2 SVGIG (reference sequence). Here the CDR3 reads CAWSVVGAYTDTQYF. CDR3 coding DNA: TGTGCCTGGAGTGTTGTAGGGGCTTACACAGATACGCAGTATTTT.

V gene TRBV14 combines with J gene TRBJ1-3, with D possibly matching TRBD1 (6 bases). Germline CDR1 and CDR2: SGHDN and FVKESK. Trimming took off 4 bases at V and 2 bases at J, with 9 bases between the two ends. There are 14 residues in the CDR3. CDR3 nucleotides: TGTGCCAGCAGCCCGGCAGGGGCTGGAAACACCATATATTTT. This sequence encodes CASSPAGAGNTIYF.

The gene calls are TRBV9 and TRBJ2-2, with TRBD1 matching 7 bases. V lost 0 bases, J lost 6 bases, and 8 bases stayed unmatched. The CDR3 is made up of 16 amino acids. Germline V gene data show CDR1 as SGDLS and CDR2 as YYNGEE. The CDR3 bases are TGTGCCAGCAGCGTAGTAGGGGGACAGAAAGCCGGGGAGCTGTTTTTT. It is translated as CASSVVGGQKAGELFF.

This clone was counted once. The chain combines TRBV30 with TRBJ1-1, with D unresolved. The CDR3 totals 13 residues. Germline V CDR1 and CDR2: GTSNPN, SVGIG (reference sequence). The germline V and J ends were trimmed by 4 bases and 1 base, with 10 bases remaining between them. The CDR3 DNA reads TGTGCCTGGAATACAGCCGCGAACACTGAAGCTTTCTTT. This sequence encodes CAWNTAANTEAFF. Supplemented by reference TRBV30 and TRBJ1-1, the full variable domain reads SQTIHQWPATLVQPVGSPLSLECTVEGTSNPNLYWYRQAAGRGLQLLFYSVGIGQISSEVPQNLSASRPQDRQFILSSKKLLLSDSGFYLCAWNTAANTEAFFGQGTRLTVV.

This chain uses TRBV30 with TRBJ2-7, with D possibly TRBD2 on 6 matching bases. Germline V gene sequence: CDR1 GTSNPN, CDR2 SVGIG (reference sequence). This CDR3 comprises 13 residues. The V end was cut by 0 bases, the J end by 5 bases, with 11 bases between. The CDR3 protein is CAWSVGEVNEQYF. Written as DNA, the CDR3 is TGTGCCTGGAGTGTAGGGGAGGTAAACGAGCAGTACTTC.

The chain links TRBV6-1 to TRBJ1-3; 11 bases are a match to TRBD1. Germline V gene lookup returns CDR1 MNHNS and CDR2 SASEGT. Trimming at V came to 3 bases and at J to 0 bases, leaving 1 base not matched to a gene. The CDR3 has 16 amino acids. The CDR3 reads CASSDGTGGSGNTIYF. The CDR3 DNA reads as TGTGCCAGCAGTGACGGGACAGGGGGCTCTGGAAACACCATATATTTT.

The V call is TRBV6-6, the J call TRBJ1-2; tentative D call: TRBD1 (5 bases). Germline V gene sequence: CDR1 MNHNY, CDR2 SVGAGI (reference sequence). The CDR3 loop spans 12 amino acids. The V and J ends lost 6 bases and 8 bases respectively, with 13 bases between them. CDR3 nucleotide sequence: TGTGCCAGCAGCGACACGGAGGGGGGCTACACCTTC. Translating it yields CASSDTEGGYTF.

The V and J genes are TRBV7-9 and TRBJ2-2; 12 bases align to TRBD1. The germline V gene has CDR1 SEHNR and CDR2 FQNEAQ (reference sequence). The CDR3 runs to 15 residues. Trimming cost V 8 bases and J 5 bases; bases outside gene matches: 6. The CDR3 coding sequence is TGTGCCAGCGGGGGGACAGGGGGCGATACCGGGGAGCTGTTTTTT. It is translated as CASGGTGGDTGELFF.

The V and J genes are TRBV4-2 and TRBJ2-1; 11 nucleotides match TRBD2. Trimming removed 7 bases from V and 7 bases from J; junction bases left unmatched: 3. The CDR3 consists of 13 residues. Germline assignment: CDR1 LGHNA and CDR2 YNFKEQ. CDR3 sequence reads: CASMVAGGNEQFF. The DNA of the CDR3 is TGTGCCAGCATGGTAGCGGGGGGGAATGAGCAGTTCTTC.

The V and J genes are TRBV7-8 and TRBJ1-2; D is unresolved. This CDR3 spans 14 amino acids. The V gene's germline CDR1 is SGHVS and CDR2 FQNEAQ. Trimming pared 0 bases from V and 3 bases from J, leaving 8 bases between. CDR3 region: CASSLAGNDYGYTF. CDR3 sequence (DNA): TGTGCCAGCAGCTTAGCGGGCAATGACTATGGCTACACCTTC.

This clone turned up a few times. CDR3 nucleotide sequence: TGTGCCAGCTCACCCCTAAGGGGCAACAATCAGCCCCAGCATTTT. As protein: CASSPLRGNNQPQHF. The rearrangement links TRBV18 to TRBJ1-5; D may be TRBD1 (5 bases). CDR3 size: 15 residues. The V end lost 3 bases, the J end lost 3 bases, and 12 bases lay between the germline ends. Germline-derived CDR1 and CDR2 are KGHSH and LQKENI. Combining the CDR3 with reference TRBV18 and TRBJ1-5 gives the whole variable domain NAGVMQNPRHLVRRRGQEARLRCSPMKGHSHVYWYRQLPEEGLKFMVYLQKENIIDESGMPKERFSAEFPKEGPSILRIQQVVRGDSAAYFCASSPLRGNNQPQHFGDGTRLSIL.

The chain carries TRBV6-2 or TRBV6-3 and TRBJ2-7, with 8 bases lining up with TRBD1. This CDR3 comprises 16 residues. V trimming: 0 bases; J trimming: 2 bases; junction bases outside the gene matches: 6. The germline V gene encodes CDR1 MNHEY and CDR2 SVGEGT. The CDR3 sequence is CASSYSRDRRTYEQYF. For the CDR3, the DNA is TGTGCCAGCAGTTACTCGCGGGACAGGAGAACCTACGAGCAGTACTTC.

The chain joins TRBV7-9 to TRBJ2-7, with D possibly being TRBD2 (5 bases). Germline lookup yields CDR1 SEHNR and CDR2 FQNEAQ (reference sequence). The CDR3 length is 14 residues. Deletions cut 6 bases from V and 3 bases from J, with 15 bases between. In DNA, the CDR3 is TGTGCCAGCAGAGTATCAGGACTGAGCTACGAGCAGTACTTC. This encodes CASRVSGLSYEQYF.

This sequence joins TRBV30 and TRBJ1-2; 10 bases are shared with TRBD1. The CDR3 length is 14 residues. The V and J ends lost 3 bases and 4 bases, in that order; junction bases with no gene match: 5. Germline-derived CDR1 and CDR2 are GTSNPN and SVGIG (reference sequence). The CDR3 DNA is TGTGCCTGGAGGAGACAGGGGGCTAGCTATGGCTACACCTTC. Protein sequence: CAWRRQGASYGYTF.